The sequence of this T cell receptor (beta chain) was determined in a study of Graves' ophthalmopathy and Graves' hyperthyroidism (dated 2018 in TCRdb). As for the study more broadly: Peripheral blood was collected at initial diagnosis, before any treatment. A discovery set of 100 patients (about 45 ophthalmopathy, around 57 stable hyperthyroidism) was enrolled to explore V-J signatures distinguishing ophthalmopathy from hyperthyroidism. In total, under 150 blood samples were TCR-sequenced: approximately 42 ophthalmopathy, approximately 75 hyperthyroidism and 17 hyperthyroidism-to-ophthalmopathy patients. For training and testing, the 95 to 100 patients in the discovery cohort were randomly divided in a 7:3 ratio. The study used signatures of the TCR beta repertoire to tell Graves' ophthalmopathy apart from Graves' hyperthyroidism and to predict which patients would progress to ophthalmopathy. For independent validation, a separate cohort was made up of approximately 19 hyperthyroidism patients plus 17 patients who later progressed from hyperthyroidism to ophthalmopathy. In over 5 hyperthyroidism patients, the T-cell repertoire of thyroid tissue was compared with the T-cell repertoire of blood. After sampling, hyperthyroidism patients received methimazole starting at 30 mg daily, and ophthalmopathy patients received high-dose intravenous methylprednisolone.

Results and caveats for the whole study, not just this receptor: No statistical method was used to set the sample size in advance, and the investigators knew which group each participant was assigned to. In validation, the model predicted ophthalmopathy progression with roughly 68% sensitivity and roughly 72% specificity; 12 predicted patients were CT-confirmed with GO in a median of about 6.2 months. Among expanded thyroid clonotypes with frequency above 0.001, most also showed up in blood, which suggests that blood repertoires may reflect the thyroid immune response. In cross-validation, the 13-signature model distinguished ophthalmopathy from stable hyperthyroidism with more than 85% sensitivity and over 81% specificity, while in the test set the corresponding values were about 80% and 75%.

For repertoire sequencing, TCR beta CDR3 regions were amplified from RNA transcripts. HTBI primers and the Qiagen OneStep RT-PCR kit were used in a first-round RT-PCR, which was followed by a second-round multiplex PCR, size selection and purification. Libraries were sequenced on an Illumina HiSeq2000 using paired-end 100 bp reads. The study's processing was this. SOAPnuke was used for read processing, and reads with adapters, uncalled bases, a mean Phred below 15, or no exact constant-primer or identifier match were discarded. COPE v1.2.5 was used to merge high-quality paired reads. Each unique nucleotide sequence was defined as a clonotype, and clonotypes were aligned to IMGT TRB V, D and J references with MiTCR v1.1. The analysis was limited to V-J combinations with a frequency above 0.0001, which together covered 99.2% of repertoires. For each V-J combination, a TCR clonal expansion and chaos score was defined as the ratio of F50 clonal expansion to chaos observed in the TCRdist matrix. Welch's t-statistics and random forest were used to reduce features to 10 to 15 V-J combinations, which were fed into a naive Bayes classifier. Thyroid-blood repertoire similarity was quantified with the Morisita-Horn index. Using fastp at Q25 and MiXCR, TCRdb reprocessed the public reads and kept productive beta chains. Each entry is one CDR3 protein sequence, shown with its most common DNA and genes. None of the V and J calls come from the authors' own analysis; TCRdb made them. In this sample the table shows some 390,000 distinct CDR3 sequences, around 17% of which occur a single time. The top ten clonotypes cover around 1.6% of the sample.

This clonotype has only a few counts. Its binding antigen is unknown. The sample holds no much larger clone one base away, and base qualities are not on file. Ophthalmopathy patients were characterized by moderately to severely active disease, a Clinical Activity Score of at least 3, a NOSPECS grade of at least 4, and a disease duration under 3 months. Anyone with other autoimmune diseases, uncontrolled infections, pregnancy or lactation was excluded from the study. Diagnosis was based on clinical symptoms, serum thyroxine, TRAb, thyroid ultrasound and orbital computed tomography. PBMCs were isolated from 10 ml of fresh peripheral blood by Ficoll-Paque density gradient centrifugation. Total RNA was extracted using Trizol reagent, and RNA quality was checked on an Agilent 2100 Bioanalyzer. The material sequenced was peripheral blood. This TCR came from a woman aged 18 to 35 with Graves' ophthalmopathy. Donor details come from another sample of the same person, matched by shared clones.

The CDR3 protein is CASSIDWGAGELFF. The DNA sequence follows: TGTGCCAGTAGTATAGATTGGGGGGCCGGGGAGCTGTTTTTT. The rearrangement joined TRBV19 to TRBJ2-2; a weak D assignment points to TRBD2 (6 bases agree). The CDR3 sequence holds 14 residues, the cysteine and phenylalanine included. Solely the CDR3 DNA is kept, with 42 bases framed from the first base. CDR1 and CDR2 are drawn from the germline V gene (reference sequence): LNHDA, SQIVND. V and J lose 0 bases and 6 bases, and a span of 8 bases separates them.